Listed below are T cell receptor beta chains from one sample, sequenced in a study of graft-versus-host responses after intestinal transplantation. Repertoires were generated with immunoSEQ multiplex PCR, while TCRdb's copy carries only in-frame clones and drops some. This sample has 11,000 to 15,000 clones, with around 40% found just once. The sample consisted of alloreactive CD8+ T cells from a mixed lymphocyte reaction culture, taken before intestinal transplant. Receptors were obtained from a human patient who received an intestinal transplant. Each CDR3 is given with its conserved first and last residue. The order of the fields is V gene, J gene, clone size, D gene, CDR3 protein, CDR3 DNA. The D gene is left open where the match is weak. Expanded clones get a size class; other rows say once, few or many, or leave the size out.

>TRBV6-5|TRBJ2-5|few|-
CASSEWLVGETQYF
TGTGCCAGCAGTGAATGGTTGGTGGGAGAGACCCAGTACTTC
>TRBV7-9|TRBJ2-7|few|-
CASSLLEGGETYEQYF
TGTGCCAGCAGCTTACTAGAGGGTGGGGAAACCTACGAGCAGTACTTC
>TRBV9|TRBJ2-7|-|TRBD1
CASSVGPDRGTYEQYF
TGTGCCAGCAGCGTAGGTCCTGACAGGGGCACCTACGAGCAGTACTTC
>TRBV27|TRBJ2-7|few|-
CASSFGARYEQYF
TGTGCCAGCAGTTTTGGGGCCCGCTACGAGCAGTACTTC
>TRBV18|TRBJ1-6|-|-
CATQTENSPLHF
TGTGCCACCCAGACAGAGAATTCACCCCTCCACTTT
>TRBV2|TRBJ1-1|-|-
CASTAGYQVTEAFF
TGTGCCAGCACCGCGGGTTATCAAGTGACTGAAGCTTTCTTT
>TRBV4-2|TRBJ2-7|medium-sized|-
CASSQDSADGSYEQYF
TGTGCCAGCAGCCAAGATTCTGCGGACGGCTCCTACGAGCAGTACTTC
>TRBV2|TRBJ2-5|-|TRBD2
CASSETWEGETQYF
TGTGCCAGCAGTGAGACCTGGGAGGGAGAGACCCAGTACTTC
>TRBV19|TRBJ1-2|once|-
CASSTRQVDPIGGYTF
TGTGCCAGTAGTACAAGACAGGTTGATCCCATAGGTGGCTACACCTTC
>TRBV21-1|TRBJ2-1|few|-
CASSNNEQFF
TGTGCCAGCAGCAATAATGAGCAGTTCTTC
>TRBV6-1|TRBJ2-1|few|-
CASSEVSVGQFF
TGTGCCAGCAGTGAAGTTTCAGTGGGGCAGTTCTTC
>TRBV7-6|TRBJ2-7|-|TRBD2
CASSASLASGGFEQYF
TGTGCCAGCAGCGCATCGCTCGCTAGCGGGGGTTTCGAGCAGTACTTC
>TRBV27|TRBJ1-5|few|-
CASSFSNQPQHF
TGTGCCAGCAGTTTTAGCAATCAGCCCCAGCATTTT
>TRBV4-1|TRBJ2-5|few|-
CASSQDGFSTSGLTGETQYF
TGCGCCAGCAGCCAAGACGGTTTTTCGACATCCGGGCTTACTGGGGAGACCCAGTACTTC
>TRBV7-9|TRBJ2-1|-|TRBD1
CASRLAPGQGKYNEQFF
TGTGCCAGCAGGTTAGCCCCCGGACAGGGCAAGTACAATGAGCAGTTCTTC
>TRBV11-2|TRBJ2-7|few|TRBD1
CASSLGTGTYEQYF
TGTGCCAGCAGCTTAGGGACAGGGACCTACGAGCAGTACTTC
>TRBV11-2|TRBJ2-1|few|TRBD1
CASSFGTGGYEQFF
TGTGCCAGCAGCTTCGGGACAGGGGGATACGAGCAGTTCTTC